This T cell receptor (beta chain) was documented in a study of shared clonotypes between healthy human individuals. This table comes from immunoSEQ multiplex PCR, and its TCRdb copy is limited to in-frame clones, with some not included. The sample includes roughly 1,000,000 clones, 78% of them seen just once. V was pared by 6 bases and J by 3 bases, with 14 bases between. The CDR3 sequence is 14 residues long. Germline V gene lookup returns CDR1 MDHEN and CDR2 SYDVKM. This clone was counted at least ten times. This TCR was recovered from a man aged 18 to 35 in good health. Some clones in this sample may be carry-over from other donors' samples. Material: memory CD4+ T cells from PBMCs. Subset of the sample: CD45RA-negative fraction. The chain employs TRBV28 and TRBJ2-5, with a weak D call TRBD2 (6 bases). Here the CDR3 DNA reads TGTGCCAGCAGCGTCTTGTGGAGGGAAGAGACCCAGTACTTC. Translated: CASSVLWREETQYF.